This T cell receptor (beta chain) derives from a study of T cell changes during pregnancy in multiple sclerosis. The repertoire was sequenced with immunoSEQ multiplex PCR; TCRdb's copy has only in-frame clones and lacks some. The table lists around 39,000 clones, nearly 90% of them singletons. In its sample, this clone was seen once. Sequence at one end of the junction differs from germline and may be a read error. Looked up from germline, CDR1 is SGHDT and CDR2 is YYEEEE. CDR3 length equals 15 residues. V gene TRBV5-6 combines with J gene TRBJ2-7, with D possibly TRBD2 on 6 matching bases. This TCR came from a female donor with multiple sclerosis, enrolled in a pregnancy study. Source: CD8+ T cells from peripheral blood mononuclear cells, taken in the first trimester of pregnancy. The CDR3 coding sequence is TGTGCCAGCAGTTTTGGGACTCATCCTTCCTACAAGCAGTACTTC. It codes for CASSFGTHPSYKQYF.